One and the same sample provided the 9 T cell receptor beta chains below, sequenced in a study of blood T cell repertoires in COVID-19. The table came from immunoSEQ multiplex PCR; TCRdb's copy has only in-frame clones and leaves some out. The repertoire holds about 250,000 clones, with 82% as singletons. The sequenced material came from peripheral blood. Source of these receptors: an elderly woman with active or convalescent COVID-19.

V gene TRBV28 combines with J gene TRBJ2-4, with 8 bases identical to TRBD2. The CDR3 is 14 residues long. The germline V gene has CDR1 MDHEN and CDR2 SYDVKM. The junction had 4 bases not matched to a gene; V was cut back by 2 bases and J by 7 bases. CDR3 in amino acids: CASSLSGGGNIQYF. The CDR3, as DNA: TGTGCCAGCAGTTTAAGCGGGGGAGGGAACATTCAGTACTTC. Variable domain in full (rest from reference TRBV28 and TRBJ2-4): DVKVTQSSRYLVKRTGEKVFLECVQDMDHENMFWYRQDPGLGLRLIYFSYDVKMKEKGDIPEGYSVSREKKERFSLILESASTNQTSMYLCASSLSGGGNIQYFGAGTRLSVL.

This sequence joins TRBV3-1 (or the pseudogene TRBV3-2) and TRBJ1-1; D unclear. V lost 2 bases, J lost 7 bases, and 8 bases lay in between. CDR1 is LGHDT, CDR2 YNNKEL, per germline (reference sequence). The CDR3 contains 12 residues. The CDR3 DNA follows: TGTGCCAGCAGCCAACACAGCCGTGAAGCTTTCTTT. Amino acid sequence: CASSQHSREAFF.

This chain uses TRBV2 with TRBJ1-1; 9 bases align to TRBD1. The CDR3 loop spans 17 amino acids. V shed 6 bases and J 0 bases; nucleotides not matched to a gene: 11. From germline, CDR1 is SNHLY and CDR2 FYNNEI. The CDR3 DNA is TGTGCCAGCAGAGCCCGACAGGGGGAGACCATGAACACTGAAGCTTTCTTT. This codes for CASRARQGETMNTEAFF. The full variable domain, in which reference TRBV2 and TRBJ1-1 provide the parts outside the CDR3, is EPEVTQTPSHQVTQMGQEVILRCVPISNHLYFYWYRQILGQKVEFLVSFYNNEISEKSEIFDDQFSVERPDGSNFTLKIRSTKLEDSAMYFCASRARQGETMNTEAFFGQGTRLTVV.

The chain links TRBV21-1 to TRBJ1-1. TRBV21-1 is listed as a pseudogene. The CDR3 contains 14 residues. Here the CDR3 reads CASSKGSGNTEAFF. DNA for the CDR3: TGTGCCAGCAGCAAAGGATCCGGGAACACTGAAGCTTTCTTT.

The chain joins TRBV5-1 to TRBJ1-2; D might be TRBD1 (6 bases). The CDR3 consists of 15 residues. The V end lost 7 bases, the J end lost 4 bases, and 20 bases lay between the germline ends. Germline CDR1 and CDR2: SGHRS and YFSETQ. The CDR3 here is CASEPGGAGGYGYTF. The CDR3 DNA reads TGCGCCAGCGAACCGGGGGGGGCCGGAGGCTATGGCTACACCTTC.

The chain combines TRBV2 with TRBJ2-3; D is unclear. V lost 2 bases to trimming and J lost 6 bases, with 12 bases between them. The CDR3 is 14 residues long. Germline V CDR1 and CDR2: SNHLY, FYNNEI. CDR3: CASSEMGSLDTQYF. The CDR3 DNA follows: TGTGCCAGCAGTGAAATGGGCTCTCTTGATACGCAGTATTTT.

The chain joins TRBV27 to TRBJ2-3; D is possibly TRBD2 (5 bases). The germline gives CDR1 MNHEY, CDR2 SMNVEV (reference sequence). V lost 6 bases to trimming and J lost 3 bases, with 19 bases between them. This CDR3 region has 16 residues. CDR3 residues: CASRPLYTSLTDTQYF. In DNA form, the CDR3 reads TGTGCCAGCAGGCCCCTATATACTAGTCTAACAGATACGCAGTATTTT.

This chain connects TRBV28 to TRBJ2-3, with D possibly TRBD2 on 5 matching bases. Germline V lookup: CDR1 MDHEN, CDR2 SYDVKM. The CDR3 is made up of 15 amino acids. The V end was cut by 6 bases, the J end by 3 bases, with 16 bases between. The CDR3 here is CASRAYRGSTDTQYF. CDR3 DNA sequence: TGTGCCAGCAGAGCCTATCGGGGATCGACAGATACGCAGTATTTT.

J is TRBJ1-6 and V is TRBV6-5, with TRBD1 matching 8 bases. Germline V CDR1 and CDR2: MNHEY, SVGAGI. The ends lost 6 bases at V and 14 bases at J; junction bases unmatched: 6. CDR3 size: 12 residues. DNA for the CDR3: TGTGCCAGCAGCCGGACAGGGAGCACCCTCCACTTT. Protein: CASSRTGSTLHF.